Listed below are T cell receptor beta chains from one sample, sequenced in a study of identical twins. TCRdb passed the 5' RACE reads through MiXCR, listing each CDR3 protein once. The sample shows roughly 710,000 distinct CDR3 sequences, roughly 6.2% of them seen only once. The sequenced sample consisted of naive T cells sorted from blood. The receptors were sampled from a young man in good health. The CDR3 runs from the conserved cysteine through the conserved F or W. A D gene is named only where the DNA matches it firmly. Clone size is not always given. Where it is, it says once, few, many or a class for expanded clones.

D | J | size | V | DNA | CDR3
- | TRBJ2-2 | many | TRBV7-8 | TGTGCCAGCAGCTCGTTCCGGGACACAGACACCGGGGAGCTGTTTTTT | CASSSFRDTDTGELFF
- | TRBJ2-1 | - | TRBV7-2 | TGTGCCAGCAGCTTAGCGAGAAGAACTAGCGAGCAGTTCTTC | CASSLARRTSEQFF
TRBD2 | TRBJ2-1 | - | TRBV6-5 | TGTGCCAGCAGTTCCATGGGACTAGCGGGTTGGAATGAGCAGTTCTTC | CASSSMGLAGWNEQFF
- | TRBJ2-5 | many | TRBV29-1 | TGCAGCGTTGAGGGGCAGGGTAGTGAGACCCAGTACTTC | CSVEGQGSETQYF
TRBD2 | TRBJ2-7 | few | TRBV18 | TGTGCCAGCTCACCTCTAGCGGGAGACCCCTACGAGCAGTACTTC | CASSPLAGDPYEQYF
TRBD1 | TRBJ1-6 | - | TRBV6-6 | TGTGCCACTCGGACAGGGAGAGGTTCACCCCTCCACTTT | CATRTGRGSPLHF
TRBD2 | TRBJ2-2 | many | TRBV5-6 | TGTGCCAGCAGCCTTAGCGGGAGGAACACCGGGGAGCTGTTTTTT | CASSLSGRNTGELFF
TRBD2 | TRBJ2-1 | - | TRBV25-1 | TGTGCCAGCAGCCCCTTCCCGGGAGGGCCATACAATGAGCAGTTCTTC | CASSPFPGGPYNEQFF
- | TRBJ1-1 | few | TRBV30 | TGTGCCTGGAATAGGGGCAGGAGGAACACTGAAGCTTTCTTT | CAWNRGRRNTEAFF
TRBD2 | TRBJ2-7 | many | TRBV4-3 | TGCGCCAGCAGCCAAGATATGTTTGGGACTAGCGCATACGAGCAGTACTTC | CASSQDMFGTSAYEQYF
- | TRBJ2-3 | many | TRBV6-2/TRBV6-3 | TGTGCCAGCAGTTACTCTCGGGCAGGGGATGAAGATACGCAGTATTTT | CASSYSRAGDEDTQYF
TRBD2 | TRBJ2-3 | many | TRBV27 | TGTGCCAGCAGTCAGGGACTAGCGGGATCAGATACGCAGTATTTT | CASSQGLAGSDTQYF
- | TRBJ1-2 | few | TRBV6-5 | TGTGCCAGCAGTTACGCCGGGGGGTATGGCTACACCTTC | CASSYAGGYGYTF
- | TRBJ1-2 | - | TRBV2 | TGTGCCAGCGGGAGGTTTATGACTAACTATGGCTACACCTTC | CASGRFMTNYGYTF
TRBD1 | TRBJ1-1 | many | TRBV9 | TGTGCCAGCAGCGTCCACTGGACAGGCACTGAAGCTTTCTTT | CASSVHWTGTEAFF
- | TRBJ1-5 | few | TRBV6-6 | TGTGCCAGCAGTTACGCAGGGGACCAGCCCCAGCATTTT | CASSYAGDQPQHF
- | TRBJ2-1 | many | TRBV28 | TGTGCCAGTCGAGGGCACAGCCCTTCCTACAATGAGCAGTTCTTC | CASRGHSPSYNEQFF
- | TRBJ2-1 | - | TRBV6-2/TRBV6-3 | TGTGCCAGCAGTTACTCGAGTCGGGCTAGCGCTAACCCCTACAATGAGCAGTTCTTC | CASSYSSRASANPYNEQFF
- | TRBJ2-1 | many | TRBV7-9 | TGTGCCAGCATCGTTGAGAACAATCATGAGCAGTTCTTC | CASIVENNHEQFF
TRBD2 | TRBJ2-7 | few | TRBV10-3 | TGTGCCATCAGTGAGGGGGGAGGGTCCTACGAGCAGTACTTC | CAISEGGGSYEQYF
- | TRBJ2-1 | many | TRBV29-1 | TGCAGCGTTGTCAGGGCCGGGGAGCAGTTCTTC | CSVVRAGEQFF
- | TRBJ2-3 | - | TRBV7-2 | TGTGCCAGCAGCTCGACCCAATTTAGCACAGATACGCAGTATTTT | CASSSTQFSTDTQYF
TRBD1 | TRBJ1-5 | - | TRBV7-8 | TGTGCCAGCAGCTCTCATCCACAGGGGAGTCGTGGCAATCAGCCCCAGCATTTT | CASSSHPQGSRGNQPQHF
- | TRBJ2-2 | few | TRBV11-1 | TGTGCCAGCAGCTTAGACGCCCGAGTAACGGTGAACACCGGGGAGCTGTTTTTT | CASSLDARVTVNTGELFF
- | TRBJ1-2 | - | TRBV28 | TGTGCCAGCAGTAAAGAAACGGATGGCTACACCTTC | CASSKETDGYTF
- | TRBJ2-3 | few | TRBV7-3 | TGTGCCAGCAGCGTCTTAAGCGGGAGCACAGATACGCAGTATTTT | CASSVLSGSTDTQYF
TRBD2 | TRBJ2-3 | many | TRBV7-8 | TGTGCCAGCAGCTTCGGGCTAGCGGGAGGGATGGATACGCAGTATTTT | CASSFGLAGGMDTQYF
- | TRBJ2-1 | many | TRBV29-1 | TGCAGCGTTGAGGGGGTAGCCTACAATGAGCAGTTCTTC | CSVEGVAYNEQFF
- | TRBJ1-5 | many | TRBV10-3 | TGTGCCATCAGTGAAGGGCAGGGAAATCAGCCCCAGCATTTT | CAISEGQGNQPQHF
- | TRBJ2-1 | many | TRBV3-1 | TGTGCCAGCAGCCAAGCGGGCGGCTCCTACAATGAGCAGTTCTTC | CASSQAGGSYNEQFF
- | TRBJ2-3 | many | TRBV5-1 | TGCGCCAGCAGTATTGGGCCCGATACGCAGTATTTT | CASSIGPDTQYF
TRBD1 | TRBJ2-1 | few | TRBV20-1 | TGCAGTGCAACCGGGACAGGGGGCGGGGAGCAGTTCTTC | CSATGTGGGEQFF
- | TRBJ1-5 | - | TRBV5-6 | TGTGCCAGCAGCTTGGACAGAGGAGGAACACATAGCAATCAGCCCCAGCATTTT | CASSLDRGGTHSNQPQHF
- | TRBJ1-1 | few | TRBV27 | TGTGCCAGCAGTTTTCACAGGGACATGAACACTGAAGCTTTCTTT | CASSFHRDMNTEAFF
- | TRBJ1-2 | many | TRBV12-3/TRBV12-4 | TGTGCCAGCAGTTTGAGCAGTAACTATGGCTACACCTTC | CASSLSSNYGYTF
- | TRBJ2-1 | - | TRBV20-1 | TGCAGTGCTAGAGACATGTGGGAGCAGTTCTTC | CSARDMWEQFF
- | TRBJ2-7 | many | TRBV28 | TGTGCCAGCAGCCCTGACTTGTACGAGCAGTACTTC | CASSPDLYEQYF
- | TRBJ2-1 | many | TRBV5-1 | TGCGCCAGCAGATCTAACAGTGATGAGCAGTTCTTC | CASRSNSDEQFF
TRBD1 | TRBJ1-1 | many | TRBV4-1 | TGCGCCAGCAGCCAAGGGTCAGGGGGAGTCCCGAACACTGAAGCTTTCTTT | CASSQGSGGVPNTEAFF
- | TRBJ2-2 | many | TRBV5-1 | TGCGCCAGCAGCACCAGACTGAAAAGCGGGGAGCTGTTTTTT | CASSTRLKSGELFF
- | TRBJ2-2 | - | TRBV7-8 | TGTGCCAGCAGCTTAGTTGGAGGGCAAGACACCGGGGAGCTGTTTTTT | CASSLVGGQDTGELFF
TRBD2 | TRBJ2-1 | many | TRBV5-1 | TGCGCCAGCCGTAGCGGGATGGGTTACAATGAGCAGTTCTTC | CASRSGMGYNEQFF
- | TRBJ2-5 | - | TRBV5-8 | TGTGCCAGCAGCTTGTTAAGGGTAACTCAAGAGACCCAGTACTTC | CASSLLRVTQETQYF
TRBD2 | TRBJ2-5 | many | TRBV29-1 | TGCAGCGTTGCGGCAGCGGGAGGGCTTATTGAGACCCAGTACTTC | CSVAAAGGLIETQYF
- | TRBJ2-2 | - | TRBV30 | TGTGCCTGGAGACAGGGTACACTCGCGAACACCGGGGAGCTGTTTTTT | CAWRQGTLANTGELFF
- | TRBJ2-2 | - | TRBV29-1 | TGCAGCGTTGAGGGGGTCCGTGCCGGGGAGCTGTTTTTT | CSVEGVRAGELFF
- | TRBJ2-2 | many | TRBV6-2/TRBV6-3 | TGTGCCAGCAGTGTAATGGTGTCCGGGGAGCTGTTTTTT | CASSVMVSGELFF
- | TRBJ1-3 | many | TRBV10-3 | TGTGCCATCAACACTCAGGAGTCCGGAAACACCATATATTTT | CAINTQESGNTIYF